The 19 T cell receptor beta chains below all came from one sample that was sequenced in a study of identical twins. TCRdb redid the calling of the 5' RACE reads with MiXCR, one entry per CDR3 protein. The sample lists roughly 230,000 distinct CDR3 sequences, around 8.3% occurring once. These data were likewise used in another study, on yellow fever vaccine responses in identical twins.

The sequenced material came from CD8+ T cells sorted from blood. These receptors all stem from a woman aged 18-30 years in good health.

This clonotype appeared many times. The V and J genes are TRBV12-3 or TRBV12-4 and TRBJ2-5; TRBD2 agrees at 11 bases. Trimming cost V 7 bases and J 3 bases; bases outside gene matches: 7. The CDR3 runs to 15 residues. Here the CDR3 reads CASTLSGGDEETQYF. CDR3 nucleotide sequence: TGTGCCAGCACCCTTAGCGGGGGGGACGAAGAGACCCAGTACTTC.

V is TRBV20-1 and J is TRBJ2-7; 10 bases map to TRBD2. The CDR3 covers 14 residues. The trim removed 6 bases at V and 3 bases at J, leaving 8 bases unmatched. Germline V gene data show CDR1 as DFQATT and CDR2 as SNEGSKA (reference sequence). Here the CDR3 DNA reads TGCAGTGCCCACATACTAGCGGGGTTCTACGAGCAGTACTTC. Its translation is CSAHILAGFYEQYF.

This clonotype was seen more than once but under ten times. This chain joins TRBV29-1 and TRBJ2-7; 7 nucleotides agree with TRBD1. The CDR3 sequence is 14 residues long. V dropped 4 bases and J dropped 2; count of bases not matched to a gene: 8. Germline V gene sequence: CDR1 SQVTM, CDR2 ANQGSEA. CDR3 sequence: CSVVDRVIAYEQYF. The CDR3 DNA follows: TGCAGCGTTGTCGACAGGGTTATCGCCTACGAGCAGTACTTC.

This clonotype occurred a few times. The chain couples TRBV7-8 to TRBJ2-1, with 10 bases that match TRBD2. The trim removed 3 bases at V and 1 base at J, leaving 3 bases unmatched. This CDR3 is built from 16 residues. Per the germline V gene, CDR1 is SGHVS and CDR2 is FQNEAQ. The DNA for the CDR3 is TGTGCCAGCAGCTTCTCTAGCGGGAGTTCCTACAATGAGCAGTTCTTC. This encodes CASSFSSGSSYNEQFF.

This clonotype appeared many times. The rearrangement joins TRBV20-1 to TRBJ2-7; 10 bases match TRBD2. The CDR3 runs to 14 residues. Germline trimming cut 6 bases from V and 2 bases from J; bases unmatched to any gene: 7. Germline V CDR1 and CDR2: DFQATT, SNEGSKA (reference sequence). CDR3 protein: CSAGASGSTYEQYF. Written as DNA, the CDR3 is TGCAGTGCGGGGGCTAGCGGGAGCACCTACGAGCAGTACTTC.

The table lists this clonotype with a few counts. The CDR3 DNA is TGTGCCAGCAGCTTCAATAATGAAAAACTGTTTTTT. It specifies CASSFNNEKLFF. The chain combines TRBV7-9 with TRBJ1-4; D unclear. The CDR3 has 12 residues. V lost 3 bases and J 4 bases, leaving 3 bases between the germline ends. Germline CDR1 SEHNR, CDR2 FQNEAQ (reference sequence).

This clonotype was seen at least ten times. The V and J genes are TRBV27 and TRBJ2-5; D unresolved. This CDR3 spans 13 amino acids. The germline V gene has CDR1 MNHEY and CDR2 SMNVEV (reference sequence). The V gene lost 0 bases and the J gene lost 4 bases, with 6 bases spanning the gap. As DNA, the CDR3 is TGTGCCAGCAGTTTATCGATCGTAGAGACCCAGTACTTC. Protein: CASSLSIVETQYF.

This clonotype showed up many times. The chain is built from TRBV6-4 and TRBJ2-3, with D hard to call. The CDR3 is made up of 14 amino acids. Germline V gene lookup returns CDR1 MRHNA and CDR2 SNTAGT. Trimming pared 0 bases from V and 5 bases from J, leaving 9 bases between. CDR3 in DNA: TGTGCCAGCAGTGACTCGGATGAATTAGATACGCAGTATTTT. This translates into CASSDSDELDTQYF.

The chain employs TRBV27 and TRBJ2-3, with D hard to call. V dropped 0 bases and J dropped 2 bases, with 3 bases sitting between them. This CDR3 has 13 residues. Looked up from germline, CDR1 is MNHEY and CDR2 is SMNVEV (reference sequence). The CDR3 sequence is CASSLSTTDTQYF. Here the CDR3 DNA reads TGTGCCAGCAGTTTATCGACCACAGATACGCAGTATTTT.

This clonotype was counted many times. The chain links TRBV7-9 to TRBJ2-4, with 11 nucleotides matching TRBD1. The germline V gene encodes CDR1 SEHNR and CDR2 FQNEAQ (reference sequence). This CDR3 has 15 residues. Trimming cost V 5 bases and J 7 bases; bases outside gene matches: 7. The CDR3 nucleotides read TGTGCCAGCAGCCCCCACGGACAGGGGGCGAACATTCAGTACTTC. It translates to CASSPHGQGANIQYF.

This clonotype was recorded a few times. The CDR3 protein is CSVLTEPGNTIYF. The CDR3 nucleotides are TGCAGCGTCCTGACAGAGCCTGGAAACACCATATATTTT. This chain connects TRBV29-1 to TRBJ1-3, with a possible D match to TRBD1 (5 bases). The germline V gene has CDR1 SQVTM and CDR2 ANQGSEA. The CDR3 spans 13 residues. Trimming removed 6 bases from V and 2 bases from J, with 11 bases in between.

This clonotype was counted only a few times. V and J are TRBV4-3 and TRBJ2-7; D may be TRBD1 or TRBD2 (5 bases each). The CDR3 spans 16 residues. The ends were cut back, 3 bases at V and 0 bases at J, with 15 bases in the middle. The germline V gene encodes CDR1 LGHNA and CDR2 YSLEER. DNA for the CDR3: TGCGCCAGCAGCCAGACGCTTAGGGACGCCTCCTACGAGCAGTACTTC. Protein sequence: CASSQTLRDASYEQYF.

This clonotype showed up just a few times. The chain is built from TRBV5-6 and TRBJ1-2; D is perhaps TRBD1 (6 bases). The CDR3 runs to 14 residues. Germline CDR1 SGHDT, CDR2 YYEEEE. Trimming stripped 6 bases from V and 7 bases from J, with 19 bases between. CDR3 in DNA: TGTGCCAGCATCGTCGGGGGGGCAGCCTTTGGCTACACCTTC. Translation gives CASIVGGAAFGYTF.

This clonotype showed up many times. The chain is built from TRBV4-3 and TRBJ2-7, with D possibly called TRBD1 or TRBD2 (5 bases each). Per the germline V gene, CDR1 is LGHNA and CDR2 is YSLEER. Trimming removed 0 bases from V and 5 bases from J, with 20 bases in between. The CDR3 runs 17 residues. The CDR3 sequence is CASSQDRLPGPADEQYF. The CDR3 DNA reads as TGCGCCAGCAGCCAAGATCGTCTACCGGGACCGGCCGACGAGCAGTACTTC.

This chain links TRBV5-5 with TRBJ2-7; 7 bases align to TRBD1. Germline trimming cut 1 base from V and 6 bases from J; bases unmatched to any gene: 7. In germline, CDR1 is SGHKS, CDR2 YYEKEE (reference sequence). The length of the CDR3 is 14 residues. Here the CDR3 DNA reads TGTGCCAGCAGCTTGAAGGGGACAGCCAGCGAGCAGTACTTC. Translation gives CASSLKGTASEQYF.

Many counts were recorded for this clonotype. The V gene is TRBV20-1, the J gene TRBJ2-5; 8 nucleotides match TRBD1. The CDR3 length is 15 residues. J was trimmed by 4 bases and V by 4 bases; bases with no gene match: 11. Germline-derived CDR1 and CDR2 are DFQATT and SNEGSKA (reference sequence). CDR3: CSATADREYLETQYF. As DNA, the CDR3 is TGCAGTGCTACCGCGGACAGGGAGTATCTAGAGACCCAGTACTTC.

There are a few counts of this clonotype. V usage is TRBV4-3 and J usage is TRBJ2-4, with 7 nucleotides matching TRBD2. This CDR3 is 15 amino acids long. The germline gives CDR1 LGHNA, CDR2 YSLEER. V dropped 1 base and J dropped 6; count of bases not matched to a gene: 6. The CDR3 DNA reads as TGCGCCAGCAGCCAAGCCCGCGGGAGTGGAAACATTCAGTACTTC. Protein sequence: CASSQARGSGNIQYF.

To note about this clonotype: A junction boundary mismatches the germline segment, possibly from a read error. This chain connects TRBV25-1 to TRBJ1-2, with D unclear. Germline-derived CDR1 and CDR2 are MGHDK and SYGVNS. This CDR3 comprises 13 residues. The CDR3 DNA follows: TGTGCTAGCAGTGAGGATATGGAATATGGCTACACCTTC. Residues: CASSEDMEYGYTF.

This clonotype was picked up a small number of times. The chain is built from TRBV4-3 and TRBJ2-3; D unclear. In germline, CDR1 is LGHNA, CDR2 YSLEER. This CDR3 is 13 amino acids long. The V end lost 0 bases, the J end lost 5 bases, and 6 bases lay between the germline ends. The CDR3 region is CASSQDFGDTQYF. In DNA form, the CDR3 reads TGCGCCAGCAGCCAAGATTTTGGAGATACGCAGTATTTT.